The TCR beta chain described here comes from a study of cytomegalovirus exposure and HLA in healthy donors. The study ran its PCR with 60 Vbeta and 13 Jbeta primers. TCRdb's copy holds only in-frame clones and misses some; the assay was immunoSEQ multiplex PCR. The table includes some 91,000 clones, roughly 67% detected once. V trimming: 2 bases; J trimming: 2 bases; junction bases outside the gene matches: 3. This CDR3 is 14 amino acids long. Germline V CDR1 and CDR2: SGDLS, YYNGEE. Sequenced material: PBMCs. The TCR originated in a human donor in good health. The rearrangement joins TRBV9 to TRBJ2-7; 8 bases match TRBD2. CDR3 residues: CASSVAGGTYEQYF. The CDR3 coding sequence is TGTGCCAGCAGCGTTGCGGGGGGTACCTACGAGCAGTACTTC.